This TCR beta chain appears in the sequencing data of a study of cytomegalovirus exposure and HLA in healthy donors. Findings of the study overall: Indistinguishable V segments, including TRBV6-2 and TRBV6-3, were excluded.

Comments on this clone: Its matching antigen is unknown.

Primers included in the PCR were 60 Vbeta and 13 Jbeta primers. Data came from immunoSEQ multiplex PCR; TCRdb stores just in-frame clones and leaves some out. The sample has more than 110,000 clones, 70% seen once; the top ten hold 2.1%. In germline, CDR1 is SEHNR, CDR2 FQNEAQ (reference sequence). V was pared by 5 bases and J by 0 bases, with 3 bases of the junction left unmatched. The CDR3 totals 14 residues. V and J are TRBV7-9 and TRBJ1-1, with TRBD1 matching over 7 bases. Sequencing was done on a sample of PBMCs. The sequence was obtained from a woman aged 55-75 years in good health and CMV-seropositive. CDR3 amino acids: CASSAGQLNTEAFF. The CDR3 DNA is TGTGCCAGCAGCGCGGGACAGCTGAACACTGAAGCTTTCTTT.